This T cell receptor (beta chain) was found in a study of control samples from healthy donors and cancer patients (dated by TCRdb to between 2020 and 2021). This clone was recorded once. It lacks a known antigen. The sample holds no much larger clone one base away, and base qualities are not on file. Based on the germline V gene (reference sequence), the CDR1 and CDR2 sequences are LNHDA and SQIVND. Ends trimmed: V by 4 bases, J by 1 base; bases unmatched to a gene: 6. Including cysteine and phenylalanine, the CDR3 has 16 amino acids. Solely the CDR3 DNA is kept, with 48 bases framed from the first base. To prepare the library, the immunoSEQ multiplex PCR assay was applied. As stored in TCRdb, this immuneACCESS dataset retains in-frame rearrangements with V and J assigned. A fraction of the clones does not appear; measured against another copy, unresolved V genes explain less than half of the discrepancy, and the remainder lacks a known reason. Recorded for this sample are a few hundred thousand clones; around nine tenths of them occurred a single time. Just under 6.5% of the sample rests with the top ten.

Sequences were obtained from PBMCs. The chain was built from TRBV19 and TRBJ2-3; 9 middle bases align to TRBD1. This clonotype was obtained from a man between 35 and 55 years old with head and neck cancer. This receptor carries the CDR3 CASSTQRDRGTDTQYF. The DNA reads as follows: TGTGCCAGTAGTACCCAAAGGGACAGGGGCACAGATACGCAGTATTTT.